This T cell receptor (beta chain) was sequenced during a study of post-analysis software for immune sequencing data (dated by TCRdb to the mid-2010s). For the study in its entirety: Relapsing-remitting, secondary progressive and progressive-relapsing multiple sclerosis were recorded as disease courses, and subtype annotation was lacking for some patients. The patient repertoires were compared against approximately ten previously published healthy control repertoires obtained from donors aged about 6 to 28 years. A subset of samples was prepared in parallel using single-end sample barcoding, then pooled and co-amplified after Illumina adapter ligation.

Library preparation used PCR. For sequencing, an Illumina HiSeq 2500 was employed. To reduce PCR and sequencing biases, unique molecular identifiers were incorporated into the TCR beta cDNA libraries. Roughly 0.5 million cDNA molecules were obtained per 1 to 10 million input T cells, so each molecule approximated one T cell. The same protocol used for the earlier healthy control dataset was applied to prepare and sequence the patient libraries. Within a given batch, samples were prepared together, multiplexed and sequenced on the same HiSeq lane. In the source study's methods: MIGEC handled the raw barcoded reads, throwing out single-read molecular identifier groups before consensus assembly and CDR3 extraction. Clonotype tables were post-analysed with VDJtools, normalizing diversity by down-sampling all datasets to the smallest sample size. In repertoire overlap clustering, CDR3 amino acid sequences, but not nucleotide sequences, were matched to correct batch-related cross-sample contamination. TCRdb reanalyzed the raw reads on its own, using fastp at Q25 for trimming and MiXCR for clone calling, and kept in-frame beta chains. One record per CDR3 amino acid sequence lists the most common genes and DNA. The V and J calls reflect TCRdb's pipeline rather than the authors' work. The sample table records 450,000 to 650,000 distinct CDR3 sequences; 44% of these occur just once. The ten biggest clones cover under 2% of the sample.

With regard to this clonotype: No antigen is known for it. Base qualities are not recorded, but no much larger clone differs from it by a single base.

Beyond this particular receptor, the publication reports: Patients showed significantly higher frequencies than controls for several TRBV segments, among them TRBV5-6, TRBV5-1 and TRBV20-1. The control group was slightly older than the multiple sclerosis patient group. Strong co-clustering of samples prepared in the same batch was shown by direct clustering with F measure, prompting a batch-effect correction. Compared with controls, multiple sclerosis patients had significantly lower normalized Chao1 diversity, a finding suggesting substantial peripheral T-cell clonal expansion.

TCR beta repertoires were profiled from peripheral blood of about a dozen young patients with multiple sclerosis to demonstrate the VDJtools post-analysis software. The multiple sclerosis patients were children and adolescents between roughly 6 and 17 years of age. The CDR3 covers 14 residues, taking in both the cysteine and the phenylalanine. The DNA shown is the 42-base CDR3, in frame from base 1. Taken from the germline V gene, the CDR1 and CDR2 loops are MNHEY and SVGAGI. Germline trimming: 5 bases from V, 2 bases from J; junction bases outside gene matches: 4. The receptor chain draws on TRBV6-5 and TRBJ2-7; 9 of the junction bases match TRBD2. Sequenced material: blood. This receptor was identified in a girl aged 5-17 years with multiple sclerosis. The DNA sequence follows: TGTGCCAGCAGTCGATCTAGCGGGACCTACGAGCAGTACTTC. Its amino acids are CASSRSSGTYEQYF.